This T cell receptor beta chain derives from a study of T cells in Graves' hyperthyroidism and ophthalmopathy. Whole-study results and caveats: A model built on 13 V-J features separated ophthalmopathy from stable hyperthyroidism.

Amplification of TCR beta CDR3 regions used RNA as the template. The TCR CDR3 was amplified in a first-round RT-PCR using the HTBI primer set. In TCRdb, the multiplex PCR reads were re-called with MiXCR into one record per CDR3 protein. The sample has fewer than 700,000 distinct CDR3 sequences, around 15% seen once. Unmatched junction bases numbered 9, after V lost 3 bases and J lost 5 bases. This CDR3 comprises 15 residues. The germline V gene encodes CDR1 SGHNT and CDR2 YYREEE (reference sequence). Newly diagnosed hyperthyroidism, duration under 2 months, in patients aged 18 to 65. It was uncontrolled infection, other autoimmune disease, pregnancy or lactation that excluded patients. Remarks on this clonotype: Antigen unknown.

This TCR was recovered from a woman aged 25 to 39 with Graves' hyperthyroidism. The sample consisted of blood. The gene calls are TRBV5-4 and TRBJ2-5; 8 positions match TRBD2. CDR3 amino acids: CASSSRVAGSETQYF. The DNA for the CDR3 is TGTGCCAGCAGCTCGAGGGTAGCGGGATCGGAGACCCAGTACTTC. The variable domain in full, completed from reference TRBV5-4 and TRBJ2-5, reads ETGVTQSPTHLIKTRGQQVTLRCSSQSGHNTVSWYQQALGQGPQFIFQYYREEENGRGNFPPRFSGLQFPNYSSELNVNALELDDSALYLCASSSRVAGSETQYFGPGTRLLVL.